This TCR beta chain is drawn from a study of CD8 T cells in Susac syndrome. This clonotype appeared once. The antigen remains unidentified. Points from the study as a whole: The study conceded that relatively few individuals underwent its TCR sequencing and HLA analysis.

Sequencing of TCR beta, carried out with a high-throughput approach, was applied to CD8+ and CD4+ T cells from the blood. The CD8+ and CD4+ T cells were negatively isolated, with the TEMRA cells enriched by FACS. CDR3 length: 17 amino acids. Germline assignment: CDR1 SEHNR and CDR2 FQNEAQ (reference sequence). V was pared by 4 bases and J by 4 bases, with 13 bases of the junction left unmatched. Reverse transcription of about 0.45 to 1 ug RNA was performed with random hexamers. The TCR beta CDR3 was amplified by immunoSEQ multiplex PCR across 54 Vbeta, 13 Jbeta. A single record per CDR3 protein comes from TCRdb applying MiXCR to the immunoSEQ multiplex PCR reads. The profile shows around 270,000 distinct CDR3 sequences, approximately 85% of them singletons.

This sequence joins TRBV7-9 and TRBJ2-1; 7 bases map to TRBD1. This receptor was obtained from a human donor with multiple sclerosis. The sequencing sample was made of CD8+ T cells from PBMCs. Written as DNA, the CDR3 is TGTGCCAGCAGCTCCGACGCAGACAGGGTCGGTTACAATGAGCAGTTCTTC. Translating it yields CASSSDADRVGYNEQFF. Based on the CDR3 plus reference TRBV7-9 and TRBJ2-1, the full variable domain is DTGVSQNPRHKITKRGQNVTFRCDPISEHNRLYWYRQTLGQGPEFLTYFQNEAQLEKSRLLSDRFSAERPKGSFSTLEIQRTEQGDSAMYLCASSSDADRVGYNEQFFGPGTRLTVL.